The text below deals with one T cell receptor (beta chain). The table came from immunoSEQ multiplex PCR; TCRdb's copy has only in-frame clones and leaves some out. Of roughly 64,000 clones in the sample, around 83% were seen once. This entry is derived from a study of OX40 agonist ivuxolimab in advanced cancers. Sample: CD4+ or CD8+ T cells sorted from blood, taken in a trial of the OX40 agonist ivuxolimab. The clonotype was recovered from an adult with an advanced solid tumor such as melanoma, head and neck, liver or kidney cancer.

Written as DNA, the CDR3 is TGTGCCATCAACGACGCGACTCGCAACTACGAGCAGTACTTC. It encodes CAINDATRNYEQYF. This rearrangement joins TRBV28 to TRBJ2-5; D gene unclear. The end of the DNA aligns better with TRBJ2-7, so the J call may be wrong. Germline values: CDR1 MDHEN, CDR2 SYDVKM. The length of the CDR3 is 14 residues.